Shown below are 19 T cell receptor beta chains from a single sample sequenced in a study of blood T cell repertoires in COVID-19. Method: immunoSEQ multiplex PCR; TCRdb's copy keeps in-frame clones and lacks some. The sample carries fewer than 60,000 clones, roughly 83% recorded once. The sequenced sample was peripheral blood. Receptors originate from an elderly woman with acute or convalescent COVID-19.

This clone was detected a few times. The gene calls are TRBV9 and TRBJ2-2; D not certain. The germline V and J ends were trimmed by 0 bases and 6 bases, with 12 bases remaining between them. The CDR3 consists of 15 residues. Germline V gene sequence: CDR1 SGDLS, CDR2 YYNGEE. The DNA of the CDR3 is TGTGCCAGCAGCGTAGGACTGCAACCAGCCGGGGAGCTGTTTTTT. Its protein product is CASSVGLQPAGELFF.

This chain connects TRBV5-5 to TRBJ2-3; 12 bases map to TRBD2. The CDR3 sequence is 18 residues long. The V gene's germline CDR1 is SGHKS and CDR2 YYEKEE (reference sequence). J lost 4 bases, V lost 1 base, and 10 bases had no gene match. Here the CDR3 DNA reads TGTGCCAGCAGCTTGCTGAGACTAGCGGGAGTAGAGGCAGATACGCAGTATTTT. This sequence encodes CASSLLRLAGVEADTQYF.

CDR3: CASSPKLWYV. The DNA of the CDR3 is TGCGCCAGCAGCCCCAAGCTTTGGTACGTC. This chain links TRBV5-1 with TRBJ2-7; D is unclear. Trimming took off 4 bases at V and 12 bases at J, with 11 bases between the two ends. There are 10 residues in the CDR3. Germline CDR1 reads SGHRS; CDR2 reads YFSETQ.

The CDR3: CASSLSGQGKMNTEAFF. The DNA of the CDR3 is TGTGCCAGCAGTTTATCTGGGCAGGGGAAAATGAACACTGAAGCTTTCTTT. V gene TRBV28 combines with J gene TRBJ1-1, with D maybe TRBD1 (6 bases). Germline V gene data show CDR1 as MDHEN and CDR2 as SYDVKM. Trimming removed 1 base from V and 0 bases from J, with 15 bases in between. This CDR3 is 17 amino acids long.

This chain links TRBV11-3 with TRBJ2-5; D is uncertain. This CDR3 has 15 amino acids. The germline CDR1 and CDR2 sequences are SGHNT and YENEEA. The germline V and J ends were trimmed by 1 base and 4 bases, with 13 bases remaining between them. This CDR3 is CASSLGRGIGETQYF. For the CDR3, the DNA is TGTGCCAGCAGCTTAGGTCGCGGAATTGGAGAGACCCAGTACTTC. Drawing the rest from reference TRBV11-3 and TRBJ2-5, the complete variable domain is EAGVVQSPRYKIIEKKQPVAFWCNPISGHNTLYWYLQNLGQGPELLIRYENEEAVDDSQLPKDRFSAERLKGVDSTLKIQPAELGDSAVYLCASSLGRGIGETQYFGPGTRLLVL.

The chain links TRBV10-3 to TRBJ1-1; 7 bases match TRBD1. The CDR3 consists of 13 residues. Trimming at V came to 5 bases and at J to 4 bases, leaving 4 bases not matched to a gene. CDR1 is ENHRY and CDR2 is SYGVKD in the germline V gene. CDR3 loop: CAISPGGGTEAFF. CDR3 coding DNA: TGTGCCATCAGTCCAGGGGGAGGCACTGAAGCTTTCTTT.

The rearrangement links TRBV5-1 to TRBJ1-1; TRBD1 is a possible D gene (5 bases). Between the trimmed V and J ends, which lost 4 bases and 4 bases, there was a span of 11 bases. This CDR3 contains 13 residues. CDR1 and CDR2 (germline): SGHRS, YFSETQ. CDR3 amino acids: CASSPGLITEAFF. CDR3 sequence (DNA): TGCGCCAGCAGCCCGGGACTGATCACTGAAGCTTTCTTT.

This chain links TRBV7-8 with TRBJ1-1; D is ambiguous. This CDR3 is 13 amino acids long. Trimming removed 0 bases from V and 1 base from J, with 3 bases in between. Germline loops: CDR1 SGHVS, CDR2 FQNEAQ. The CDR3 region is CASSLAKNTEAFF. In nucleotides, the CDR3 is TGTGCCAGCAGCTTAGCCAAGAACACTGAAGCTTTCTTT.

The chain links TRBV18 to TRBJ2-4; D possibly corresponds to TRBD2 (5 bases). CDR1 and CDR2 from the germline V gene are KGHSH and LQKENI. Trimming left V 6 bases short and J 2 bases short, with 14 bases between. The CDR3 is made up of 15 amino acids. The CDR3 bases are TGTGCCAGCTCTCGAGAGGGTTCGTCCAAAAACATTCAGTACTTC. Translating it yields CASSREGSSKNIQYF.

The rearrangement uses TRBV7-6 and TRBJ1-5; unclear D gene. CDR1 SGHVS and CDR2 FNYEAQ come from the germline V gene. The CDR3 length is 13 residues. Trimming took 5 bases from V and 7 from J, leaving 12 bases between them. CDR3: CASSLAFRQPQHF. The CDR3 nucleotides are TGTGCCAGCAGCCTCGCTTTCAGGCAGCCCCAGCATTTT.

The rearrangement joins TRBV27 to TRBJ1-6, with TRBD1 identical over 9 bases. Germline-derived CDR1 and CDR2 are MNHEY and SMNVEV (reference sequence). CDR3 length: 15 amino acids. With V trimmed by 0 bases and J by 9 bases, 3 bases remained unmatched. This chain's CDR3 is CASSLSGTGTSPLHF. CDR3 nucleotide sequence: TGTGCCAGCAGTTTATCCGGGACAGGGACTTCACCCCTCCACTTT.

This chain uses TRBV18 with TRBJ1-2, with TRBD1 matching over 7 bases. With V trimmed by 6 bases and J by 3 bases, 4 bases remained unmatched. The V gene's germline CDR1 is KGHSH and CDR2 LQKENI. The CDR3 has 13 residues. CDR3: CASSRDRDYGYTF. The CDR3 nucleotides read TGTGCCAGCTCTCGAGACAGGGACTATGGCTACACCTTC.

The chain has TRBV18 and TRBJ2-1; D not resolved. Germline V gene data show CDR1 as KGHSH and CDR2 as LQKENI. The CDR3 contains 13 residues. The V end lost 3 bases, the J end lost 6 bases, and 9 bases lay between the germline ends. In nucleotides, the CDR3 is TGTGCCAGCTCACCTGTGGCTTTCAATGAGCAGTTCTTC. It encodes CASSPVAFNEQFF.

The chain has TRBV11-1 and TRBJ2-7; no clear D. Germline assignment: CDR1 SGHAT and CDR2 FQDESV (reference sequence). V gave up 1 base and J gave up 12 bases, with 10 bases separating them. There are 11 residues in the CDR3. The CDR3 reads CASSLGSGMYV. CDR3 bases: TGTGCCAGCAGCTTAGGGTCTGGCATGTACGTC.

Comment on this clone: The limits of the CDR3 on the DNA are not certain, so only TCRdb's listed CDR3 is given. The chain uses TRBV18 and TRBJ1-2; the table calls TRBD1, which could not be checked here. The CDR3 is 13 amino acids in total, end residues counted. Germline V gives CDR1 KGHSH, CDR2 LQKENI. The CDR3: CASSLDRVGVGTF.

The CDR3 here is CASSVRGPGNTIYF. CDR3 bases: TGTGCCAGCAGCGTCAGGGGGCCAGGAAACACCATATATTTT. The chain employs TRBV11-3 and TRBJ1-3; 8 positions agree with TRBD1. The trim removed 5 bases at V and 4 bases at J, leaving 4 bases unmatched. The CDR3 contains 14 residues. The germline V gene encodes CDR1 SGHNT and CDR2 YENEEA.

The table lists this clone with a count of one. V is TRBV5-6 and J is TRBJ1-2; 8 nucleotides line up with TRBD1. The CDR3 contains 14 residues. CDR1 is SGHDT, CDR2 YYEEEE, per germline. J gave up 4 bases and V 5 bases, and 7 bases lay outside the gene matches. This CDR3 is CASSPRTGIYGYTF. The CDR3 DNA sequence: TGTGCCAGCAGTCCTAGGACAGGGATCTATGGCTACACCTTC.

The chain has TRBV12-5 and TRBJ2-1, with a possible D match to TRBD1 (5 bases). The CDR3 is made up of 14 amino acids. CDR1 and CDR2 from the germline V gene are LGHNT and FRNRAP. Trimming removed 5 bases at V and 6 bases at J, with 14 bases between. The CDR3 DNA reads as TGTGCTAGTGGTCCCGGGCAGGGCGGCAATGAGCAGTTCTTC. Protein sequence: CASGPGQGGNEQFF.

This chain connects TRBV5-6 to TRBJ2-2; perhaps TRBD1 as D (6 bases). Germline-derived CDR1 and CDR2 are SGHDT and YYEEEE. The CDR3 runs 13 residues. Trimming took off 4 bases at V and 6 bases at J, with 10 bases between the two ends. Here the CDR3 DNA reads TGTGCCAGCAGCCTTGACAGGTCCGGGGAGCTGTTTTTT. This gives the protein CASSLDRSGELFF.